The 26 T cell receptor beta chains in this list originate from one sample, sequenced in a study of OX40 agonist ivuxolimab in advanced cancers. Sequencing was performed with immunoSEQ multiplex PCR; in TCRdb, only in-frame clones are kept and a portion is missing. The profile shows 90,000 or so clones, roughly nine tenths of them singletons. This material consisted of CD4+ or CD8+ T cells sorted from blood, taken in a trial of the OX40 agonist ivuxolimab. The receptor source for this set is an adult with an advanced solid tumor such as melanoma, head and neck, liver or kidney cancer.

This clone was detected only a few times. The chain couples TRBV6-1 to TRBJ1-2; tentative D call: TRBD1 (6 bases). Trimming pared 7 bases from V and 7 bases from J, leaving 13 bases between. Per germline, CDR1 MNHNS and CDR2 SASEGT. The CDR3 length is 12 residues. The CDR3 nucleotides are TGTGCCAGCAAGGACAGATCTGGTGGCTACACCTTC. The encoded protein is CASKDRSGGYTF.

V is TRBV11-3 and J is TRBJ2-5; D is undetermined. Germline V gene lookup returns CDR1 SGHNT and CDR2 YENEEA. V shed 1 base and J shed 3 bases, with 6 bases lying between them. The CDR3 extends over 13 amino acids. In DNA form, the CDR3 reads TGTGCCAGCAGCTTAGGTTTCGAAGAGACCCAGTACTTC. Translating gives CASSLGFEETQYF.

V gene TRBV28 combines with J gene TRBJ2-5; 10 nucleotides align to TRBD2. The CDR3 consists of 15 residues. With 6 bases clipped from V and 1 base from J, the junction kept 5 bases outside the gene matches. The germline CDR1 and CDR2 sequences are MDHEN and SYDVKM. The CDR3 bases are TGTGCCAGCAGGATGGGACTAGCGCCCCAAGAGACCCAGTACTTC. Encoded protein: CASRMGLAPQETQYF.

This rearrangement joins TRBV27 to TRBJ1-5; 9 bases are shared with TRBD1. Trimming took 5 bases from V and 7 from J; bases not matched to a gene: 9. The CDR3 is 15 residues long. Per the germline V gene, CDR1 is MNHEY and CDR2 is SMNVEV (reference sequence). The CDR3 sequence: CASSPAGQGHQPQHF. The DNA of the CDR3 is TGTGCCAGCAGTCCCGCGGGACAGGGCCACCAGCCCCAGCATTTT.

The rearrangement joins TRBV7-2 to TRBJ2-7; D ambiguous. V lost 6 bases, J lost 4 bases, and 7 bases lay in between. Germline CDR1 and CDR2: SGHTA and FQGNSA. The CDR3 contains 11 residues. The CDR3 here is CASRREYEQYF. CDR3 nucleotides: TGTGCCAGCAGAAGAGAATACGAGCAGTACTTC. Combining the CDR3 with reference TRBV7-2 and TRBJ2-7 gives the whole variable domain GAGVSQSPSNKVTEKGKDVELRCDPISGHTALYWYRQSLGQGLEFLIYFQGNSAPDKSGLPSDRFSAERTGGSVSTLTIQRTQQEDSAVYLCASRREYEQYFGPGTRLTVT.

The DNA of the CDR3 is TGTGCCAGCAGTGAGGCCACCGGGGAGCTGTTTTTT. It translates to CASSEATGELFF. The chain links TRBV6-1 to TRBJ2-2; D is ambiguous. Germline V gene lookup returns CDR1 MNHNS and CDR2 SASEGT. This CDR3 is 12 amino acids long. Deletions cut 3 bases from V and 4 bases from J, with 3 bases between.

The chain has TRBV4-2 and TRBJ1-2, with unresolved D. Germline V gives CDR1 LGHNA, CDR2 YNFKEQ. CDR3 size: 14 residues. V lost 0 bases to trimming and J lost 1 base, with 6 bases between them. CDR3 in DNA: TGTGCCAGCAGCCAAGAGATCCGTAACTATGGCTACACCTTC. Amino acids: CASSQEIRNYGYTF.

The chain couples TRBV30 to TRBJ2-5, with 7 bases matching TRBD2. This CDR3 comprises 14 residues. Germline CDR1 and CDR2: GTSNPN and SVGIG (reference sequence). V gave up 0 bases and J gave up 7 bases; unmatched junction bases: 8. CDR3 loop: CAWSVGGPGGTQYF. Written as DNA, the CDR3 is TGTGCCTGGAGTGTAGGTGGGCCGGGAGGGACCCAGTACTTC.

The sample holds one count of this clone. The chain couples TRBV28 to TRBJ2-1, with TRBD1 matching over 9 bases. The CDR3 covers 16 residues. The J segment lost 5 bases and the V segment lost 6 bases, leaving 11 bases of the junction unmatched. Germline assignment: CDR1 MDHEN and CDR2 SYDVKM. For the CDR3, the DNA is TGTGCCAGCAGAACAGGGGGCCCTAACCTTAACAATGAGCAGTTCTTC. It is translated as CASRTGGPNLNNEQFF.

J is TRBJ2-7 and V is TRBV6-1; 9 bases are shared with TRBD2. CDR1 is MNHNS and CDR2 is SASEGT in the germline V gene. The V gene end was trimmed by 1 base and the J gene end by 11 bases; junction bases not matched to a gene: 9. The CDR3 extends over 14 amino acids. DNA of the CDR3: TGTGCCAGCAGTGAAGGGGTAGCGGGGGCCCTAAAGTACTTC. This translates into CASSEGVAGALKYF.

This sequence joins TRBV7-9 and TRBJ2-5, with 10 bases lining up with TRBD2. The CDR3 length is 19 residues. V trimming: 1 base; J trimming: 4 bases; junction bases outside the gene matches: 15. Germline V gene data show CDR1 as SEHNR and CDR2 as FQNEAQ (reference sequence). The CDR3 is CASSLVRTGTSSGRETQYF. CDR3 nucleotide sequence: TGTGCCAGCAGCTTAGTCAGGACAGGGACTTCTAGCGGGAGAGAGACCCAGTACTTC.

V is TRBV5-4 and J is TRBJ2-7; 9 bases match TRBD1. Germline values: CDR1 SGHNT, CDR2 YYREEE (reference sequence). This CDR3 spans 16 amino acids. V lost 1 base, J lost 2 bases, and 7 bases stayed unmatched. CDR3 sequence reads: CASSLSGTGNTYEQYF. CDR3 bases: TGTGCCAGCAGCTTGTCCGGGACAGGGAACACCTACGAGCAGTACTTC.

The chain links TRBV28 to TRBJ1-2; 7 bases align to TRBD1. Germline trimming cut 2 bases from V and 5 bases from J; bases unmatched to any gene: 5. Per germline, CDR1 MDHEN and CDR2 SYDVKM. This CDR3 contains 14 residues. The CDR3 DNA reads TGTGCCAGCAGTTTACAAGGGGGCGGGTATGGCTACACCTTC. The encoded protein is CASSLQGGGYGYTF.

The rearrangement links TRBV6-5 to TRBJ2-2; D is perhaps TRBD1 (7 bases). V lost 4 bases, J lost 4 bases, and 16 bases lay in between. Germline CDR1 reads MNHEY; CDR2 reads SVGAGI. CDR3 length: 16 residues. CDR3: CASSSPTGRSTGELFF. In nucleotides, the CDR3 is TGTGCCAGCAGTTCTCCGACAGGGAGGAGCACCGGGGAGCTGTTTTTT.

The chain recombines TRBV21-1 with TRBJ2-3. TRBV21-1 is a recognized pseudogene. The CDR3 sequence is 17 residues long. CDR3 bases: TGTGCCAGCAGCAAATCGGTCGGGCTTTTGATGGGGGATACGCAGTATTTT. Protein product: CASSKSVGLLMGDTQYF.

The CDR3 loop is CASSPVQNTGELFF. CDR3 nucleotide sequence: TGTGCCAGCAGCCCCGTCCAGAACACCGGGGAGCTGTTTTTT. The J gene is TRBJ2-2, the V gene TRBV7-9; no clear D. This CDR3 contains 14 residues. Germline V gene sequence: CDR1 SEHNR, CDR2 FQNEAQ (reference sequence). Trimming removed 5 bases from V and 1 base from J, with 8 bases in between.

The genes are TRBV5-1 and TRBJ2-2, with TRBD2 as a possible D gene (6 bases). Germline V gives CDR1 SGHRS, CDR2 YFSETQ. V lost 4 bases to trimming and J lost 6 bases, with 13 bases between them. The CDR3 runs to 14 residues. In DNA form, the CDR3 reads TGCGCCAGCAGCCTACCCCGGGGGTCCGGGGAGCTGTTTTTT. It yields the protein CASSLPRGSGELFF.

CDR3 nucleotide sequence: TGCAGCGTGGTGACAGGATGGTCGGCTGGCTACACCTTC. Encoded protein: CSVVTGWSAGYTF. This chain connects TRBV29-1 to TRBJ1-2, with D perhaps matching TRBD1 (6 bases). The germline V gene encodes CDR1 SQVTM and CDR2 ANQGSEA. V was pared by 6 bases and J by 7 bases, with 18 bases between. The CDR3 loop spans 13 amino acids.

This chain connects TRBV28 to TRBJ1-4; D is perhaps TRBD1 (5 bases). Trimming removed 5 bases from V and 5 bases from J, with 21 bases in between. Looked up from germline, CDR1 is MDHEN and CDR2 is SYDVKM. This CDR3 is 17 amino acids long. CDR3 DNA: TGTGCCAGCAGTCTTTGGGGAGAACGGGGGTTGAATGAAAAACTGTTTTTT. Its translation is CASSLWGERGLNEKLFF.

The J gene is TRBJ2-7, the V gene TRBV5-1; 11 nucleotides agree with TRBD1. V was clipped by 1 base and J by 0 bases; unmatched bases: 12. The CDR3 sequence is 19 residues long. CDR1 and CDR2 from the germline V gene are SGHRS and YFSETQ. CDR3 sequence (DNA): TGCGCCAGCAGCTTGACGCCCGGGACAGGGGGTTTGTCCTCCTACGAGCAGTACTTC. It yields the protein CASSLTPGTGGLSSYEQYF.

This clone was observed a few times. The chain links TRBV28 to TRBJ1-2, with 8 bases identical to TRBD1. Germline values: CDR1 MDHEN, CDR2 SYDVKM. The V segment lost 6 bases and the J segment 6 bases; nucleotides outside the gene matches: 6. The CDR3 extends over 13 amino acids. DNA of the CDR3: TGTGCCAGCAGAACGGACAGGGTCAATGGCTACACCTTC. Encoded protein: CASRTDRVNGYTF.

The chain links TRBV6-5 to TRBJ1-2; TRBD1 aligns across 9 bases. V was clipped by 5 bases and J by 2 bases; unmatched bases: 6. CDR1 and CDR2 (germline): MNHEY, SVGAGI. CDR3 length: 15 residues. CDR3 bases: TGTGCCAGCAGTCTAACGGGACAGGGAAACTATGGCTACACCTTC. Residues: CASSLTGQGNYGYTF.

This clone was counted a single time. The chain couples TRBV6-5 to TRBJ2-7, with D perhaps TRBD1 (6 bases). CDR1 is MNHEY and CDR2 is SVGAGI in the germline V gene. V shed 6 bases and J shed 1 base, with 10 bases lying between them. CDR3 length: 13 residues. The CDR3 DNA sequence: TGTGCCAGCAGATACAGGGAATCCTACGAGCAGTACTTC. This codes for CASRYRESYEQYF.

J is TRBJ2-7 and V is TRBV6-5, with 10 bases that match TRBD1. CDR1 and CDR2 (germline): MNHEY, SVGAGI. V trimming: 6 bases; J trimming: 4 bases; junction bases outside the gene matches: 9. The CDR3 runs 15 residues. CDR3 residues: CASRKWDRGDYEQYF. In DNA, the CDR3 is TGTGCCAGCAGAAAGTGGGACAGGGGAGATTACGAGCAGTACTTC.

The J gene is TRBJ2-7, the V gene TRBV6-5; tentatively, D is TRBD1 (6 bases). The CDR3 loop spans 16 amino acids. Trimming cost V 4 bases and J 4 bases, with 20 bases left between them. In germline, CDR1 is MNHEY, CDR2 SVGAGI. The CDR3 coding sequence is TGTGCCAGCAGTTCTGGGGCCGGGACACTAGGGTACGAGCAGTACTTC. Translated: CASSSGAGTLGYEQYF.

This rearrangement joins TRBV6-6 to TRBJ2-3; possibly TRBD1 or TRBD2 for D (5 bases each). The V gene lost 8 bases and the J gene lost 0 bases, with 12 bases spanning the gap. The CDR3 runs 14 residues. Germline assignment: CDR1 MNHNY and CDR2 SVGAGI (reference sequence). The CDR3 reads CASRGAVSTDTQYF. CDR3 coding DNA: TGTGCCAGCCGAGGGGCAGTTAGCACAGATACGCAGTATTTT.